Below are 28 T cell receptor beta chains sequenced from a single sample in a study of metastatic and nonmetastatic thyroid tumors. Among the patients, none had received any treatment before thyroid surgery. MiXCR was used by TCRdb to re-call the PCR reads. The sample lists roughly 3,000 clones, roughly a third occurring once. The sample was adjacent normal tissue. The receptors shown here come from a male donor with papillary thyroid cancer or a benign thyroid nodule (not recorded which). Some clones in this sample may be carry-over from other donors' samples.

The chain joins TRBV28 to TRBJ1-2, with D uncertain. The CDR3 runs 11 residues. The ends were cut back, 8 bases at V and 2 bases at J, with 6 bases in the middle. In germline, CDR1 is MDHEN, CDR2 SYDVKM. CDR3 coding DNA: TGTGCCAGCGGGCGGAACTATGGCTACACCTTC. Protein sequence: CASGRNYGYTF.

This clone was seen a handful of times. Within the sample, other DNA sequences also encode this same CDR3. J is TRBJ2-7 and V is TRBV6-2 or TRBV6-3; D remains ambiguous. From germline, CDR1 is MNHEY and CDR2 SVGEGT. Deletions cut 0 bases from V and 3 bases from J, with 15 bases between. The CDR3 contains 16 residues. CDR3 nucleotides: TGTGCCAGCAGTTACTCGATGGTCTCGGGCGACTACGAGCAGTACTTC. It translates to CASSYSMVSGDYEQYF.

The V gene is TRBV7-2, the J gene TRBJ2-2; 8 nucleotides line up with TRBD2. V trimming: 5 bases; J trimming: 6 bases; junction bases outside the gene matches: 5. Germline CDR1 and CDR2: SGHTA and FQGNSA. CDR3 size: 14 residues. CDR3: CASSTLAGSGELFF. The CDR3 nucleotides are TGTGCCAGCAGCACTCTAGCGGGTTCCGGGGAGCTGTTTTTT.

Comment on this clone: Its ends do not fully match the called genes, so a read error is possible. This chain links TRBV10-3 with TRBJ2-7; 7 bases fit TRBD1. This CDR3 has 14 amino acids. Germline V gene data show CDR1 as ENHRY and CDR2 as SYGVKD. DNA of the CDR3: TGTGACATGAGTGAGGACAGGACCTTCTACGAGCACTACTTC. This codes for CDMSEDRTFYEHYF.

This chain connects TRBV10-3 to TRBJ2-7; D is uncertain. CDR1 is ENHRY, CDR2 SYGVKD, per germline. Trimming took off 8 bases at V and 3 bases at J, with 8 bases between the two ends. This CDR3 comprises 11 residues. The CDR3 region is CAIRQNYEQYF. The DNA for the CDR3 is TGTGCCATCCGCCAGAACTACGAGCAGTACTTC.

The CDR3 DNA sequence: TGTGCCAGCAGTGAAGATAGGGTAGCGGGAGAAACCCAGTACTTC. It translates to CASSEDRVAGETQYF. This sequence joins TRBV6-1 and TRBJ2-5, with 9 bases lining up with TRBD2. V trimming: 1 base; J trimming: 8 bases; junction bases outside the gene matches: 8. Germline values: CDR1 MNHNS, CDR2 SASEGT. The CDR3 consists of 15 residues.

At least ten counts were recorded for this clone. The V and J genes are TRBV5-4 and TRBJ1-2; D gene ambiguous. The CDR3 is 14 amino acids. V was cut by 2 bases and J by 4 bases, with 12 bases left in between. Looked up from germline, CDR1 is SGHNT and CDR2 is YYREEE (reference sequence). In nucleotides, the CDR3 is TGTGCCAGCAGCTTCGACGGGCCTTTCTATGGCTACACCTTC. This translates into CASSFDGPFYGYTF.

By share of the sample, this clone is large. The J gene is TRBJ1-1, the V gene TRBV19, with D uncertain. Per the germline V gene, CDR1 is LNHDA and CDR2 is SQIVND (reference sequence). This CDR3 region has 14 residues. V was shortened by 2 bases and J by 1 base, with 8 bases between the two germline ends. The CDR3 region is CASSIRARNTEAFF. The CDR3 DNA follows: TGTGCCAGTAGTATAAGGGCACGGAACACTGAAGCTTTCTTT. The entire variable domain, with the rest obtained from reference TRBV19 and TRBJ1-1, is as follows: DGGITQSPKYLFRKEGQNVTLSCEQNLNHDAMYWYRQDPGQGLRLIYYSQIVNDFQKGDIAEGYSVSREKKESFPLTVTSAQKNPTAFYLCASSIRARNTEAFFGQGTRLTVV.

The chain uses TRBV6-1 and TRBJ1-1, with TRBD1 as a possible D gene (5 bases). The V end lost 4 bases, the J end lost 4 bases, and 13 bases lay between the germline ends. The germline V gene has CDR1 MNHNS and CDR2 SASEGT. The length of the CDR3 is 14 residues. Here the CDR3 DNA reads TGTGCCAGCAGTGTGGAGGGGACTGGCACTGAAGCTTTCTTT. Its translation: CASSVEGTGTEAFF.

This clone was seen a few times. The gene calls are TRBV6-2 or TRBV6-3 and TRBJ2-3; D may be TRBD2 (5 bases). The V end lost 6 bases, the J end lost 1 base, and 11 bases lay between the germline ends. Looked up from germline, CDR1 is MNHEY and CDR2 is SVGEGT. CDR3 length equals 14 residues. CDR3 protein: CASRNSARTDTQYF. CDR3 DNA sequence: TGTGCCAGCAGAAATAGCGCCCGCACAGATACGCAGTATTTT.

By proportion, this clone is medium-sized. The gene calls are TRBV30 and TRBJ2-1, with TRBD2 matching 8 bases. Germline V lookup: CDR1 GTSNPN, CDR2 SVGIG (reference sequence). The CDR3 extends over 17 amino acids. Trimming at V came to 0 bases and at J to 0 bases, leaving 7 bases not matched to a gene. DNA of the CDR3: TGTGCCTGGAGTGTACGGGTCGGGAGGGCCTCCTACAATGAGCAGTTCTTC. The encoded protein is CAWSVRVGRASYNEQFF.

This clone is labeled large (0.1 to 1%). CDR3 sequence: CASSRDRGGTEAFF. In DNA form, the CDR3 reads TGCGCCAGCAGCCGGGACAGGGGGGGGACTGAAGCTTTCTTT. The chain employs TRBV5-1 and TRBJ1-1; 11 positions match TRBD1. Unmatched junction bases numbered 4, after V lost 4 bases and J lost 5 bases. The CDR3 length is 14 residues. Germline V gives CDR1 SGHRS, CDR2 YFSETQ. The whole variable domain, filled in from reference TRBV5-1 and TRBJ1-1, reads KAGVTQTPRYLIKTRGQQVTLSCSPISGHRSVSWYQQTPGQGLQFLFEYFSETQRNKGNFPGRFSGRQFSNSRSEMNVSTLELGDSALYLCASSRDRGGTEAFFGQGTRLTVV.

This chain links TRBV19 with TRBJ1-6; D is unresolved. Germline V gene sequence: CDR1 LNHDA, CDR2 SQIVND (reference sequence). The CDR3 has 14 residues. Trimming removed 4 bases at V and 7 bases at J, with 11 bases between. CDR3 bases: TGTGCCAGTAGTAATCGGGCGGACAATTCACCCCTCCACTTT. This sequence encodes CASSNRADNSPLHF.

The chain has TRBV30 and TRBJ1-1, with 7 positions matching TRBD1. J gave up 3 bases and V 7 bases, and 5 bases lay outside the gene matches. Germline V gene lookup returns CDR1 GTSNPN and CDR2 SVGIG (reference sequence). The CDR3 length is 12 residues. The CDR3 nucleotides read TGTGCCTCTCAGGGGGTCGACACTGAAGCTTTCTTT. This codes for CASQGVDTEAFF.

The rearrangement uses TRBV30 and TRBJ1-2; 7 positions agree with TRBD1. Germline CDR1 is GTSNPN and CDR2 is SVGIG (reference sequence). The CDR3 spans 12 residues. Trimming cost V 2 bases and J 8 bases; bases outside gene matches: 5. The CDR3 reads CAWSQDRVGYTF. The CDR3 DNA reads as TGTGCCTGGAGTCAAGACAGGGTCGGCTACACCTTC.

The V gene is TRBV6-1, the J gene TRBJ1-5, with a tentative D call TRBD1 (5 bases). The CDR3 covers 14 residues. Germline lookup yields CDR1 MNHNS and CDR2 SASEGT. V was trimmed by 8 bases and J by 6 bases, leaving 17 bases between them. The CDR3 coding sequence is TGTGCCAGCTCTCCTAGGGGCTTGGGTCAGCCCCAGCATTTT. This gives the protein CASSPRGLGQPQHF.

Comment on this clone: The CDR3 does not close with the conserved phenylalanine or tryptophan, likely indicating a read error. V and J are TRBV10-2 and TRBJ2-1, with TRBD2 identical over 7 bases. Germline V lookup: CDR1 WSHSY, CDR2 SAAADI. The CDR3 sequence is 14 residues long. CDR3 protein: CASSEPSGYNAQFV. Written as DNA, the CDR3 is TGCGCCAGCAGTGAACCTAGCGGCTACAATGCGCAGTTCGTC.

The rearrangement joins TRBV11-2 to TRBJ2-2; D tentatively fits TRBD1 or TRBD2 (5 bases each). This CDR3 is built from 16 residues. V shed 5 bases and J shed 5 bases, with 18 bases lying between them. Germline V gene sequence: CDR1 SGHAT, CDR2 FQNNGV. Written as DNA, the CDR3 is TGTGCCAGCAGCCTTCAACGGGGCCGTGGTACCGGGGAGCTGTTTTTT. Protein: CASSLQRGRGTGELFF.

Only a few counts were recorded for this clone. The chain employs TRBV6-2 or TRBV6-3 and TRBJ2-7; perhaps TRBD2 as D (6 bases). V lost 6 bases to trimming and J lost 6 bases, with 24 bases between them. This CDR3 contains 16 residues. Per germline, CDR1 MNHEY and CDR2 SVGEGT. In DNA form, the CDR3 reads TGTGCCAGCAGCCCGTTTCCAGTTGGGGGGTGGTCCGAGCAGTACTTC. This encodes CASSPFPVGGWSEQYF.

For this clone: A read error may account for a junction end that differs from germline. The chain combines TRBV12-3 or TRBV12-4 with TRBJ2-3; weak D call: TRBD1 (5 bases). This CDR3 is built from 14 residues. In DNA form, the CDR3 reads TGTGCCAGCAGCCTGGGGCTTGGCACAGATACACAGTATTTT. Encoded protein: CASSLGLGTDTQYF.

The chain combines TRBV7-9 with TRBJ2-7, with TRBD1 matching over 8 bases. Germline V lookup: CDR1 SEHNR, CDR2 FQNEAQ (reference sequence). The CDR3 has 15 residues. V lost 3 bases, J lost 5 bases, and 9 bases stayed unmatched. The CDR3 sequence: CASSFRGRTVDEQYF. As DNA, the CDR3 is TGTGCCAGCAGCTTCAGGGGGCGAACGGTCGACGAGCAGTACTTC.

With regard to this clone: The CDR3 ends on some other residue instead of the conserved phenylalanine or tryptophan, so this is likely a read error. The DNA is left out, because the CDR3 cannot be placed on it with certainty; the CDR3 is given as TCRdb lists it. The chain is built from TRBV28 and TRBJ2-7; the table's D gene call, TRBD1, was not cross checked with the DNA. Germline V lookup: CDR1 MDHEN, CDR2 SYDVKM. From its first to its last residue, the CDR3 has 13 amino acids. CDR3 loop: CASMIPQGYEQPC.

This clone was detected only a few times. The CDR3 DNA reads as TGTGCCAGCAGTGAAGAAGCAGGGGGTGGAAACACCATATATTTT. Translated, it gives CASSEEAGGGNTIYF. The V and J genes are TRBV6-1 and TRBJ1-3, with TRBD1 identical over 7 bases. Germline-derived CDR1 and CDR2 are MNHNS and SASEGT. Trimming cost V 1 base and J 3 bases; bases outside gene matches: 3. This CDR3 spans 15 amino acids.

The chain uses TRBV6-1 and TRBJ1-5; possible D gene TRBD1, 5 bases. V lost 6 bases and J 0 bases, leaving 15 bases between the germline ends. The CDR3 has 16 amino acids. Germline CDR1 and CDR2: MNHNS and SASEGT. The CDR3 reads CASRPGTDYSNQPQHF. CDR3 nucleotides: TGTGCCAGCAGGCCTGGGACCGATTATAGCAATCAGCCCCAGCATTTT.

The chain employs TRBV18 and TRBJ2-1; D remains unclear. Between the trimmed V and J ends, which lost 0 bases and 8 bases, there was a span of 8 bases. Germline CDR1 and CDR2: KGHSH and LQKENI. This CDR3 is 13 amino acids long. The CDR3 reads CASSPPVLDEQFF. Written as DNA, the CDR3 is TGTGCCAGCTCACCACCGGTGCTAGATGAGCAGTTCTTC.

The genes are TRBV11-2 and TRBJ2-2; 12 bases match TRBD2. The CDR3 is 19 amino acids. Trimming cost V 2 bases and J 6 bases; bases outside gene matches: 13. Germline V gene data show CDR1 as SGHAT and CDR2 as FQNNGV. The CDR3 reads CASSLYPTSGSSGSGELFF. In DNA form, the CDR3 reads TGTGCCAGCAGCTTATACCCGACTAGCGGGAGTTCTGGTTCCGGGGAGCTGTTTTTT.

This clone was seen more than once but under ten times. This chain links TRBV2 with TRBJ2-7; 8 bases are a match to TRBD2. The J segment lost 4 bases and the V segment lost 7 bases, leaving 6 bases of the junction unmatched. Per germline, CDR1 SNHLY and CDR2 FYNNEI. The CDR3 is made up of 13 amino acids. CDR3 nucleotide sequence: TGTGCCAGCACAGCGGGAGCCTTATACGAGCAGTACTTC. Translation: CASTAGALYEQYF.

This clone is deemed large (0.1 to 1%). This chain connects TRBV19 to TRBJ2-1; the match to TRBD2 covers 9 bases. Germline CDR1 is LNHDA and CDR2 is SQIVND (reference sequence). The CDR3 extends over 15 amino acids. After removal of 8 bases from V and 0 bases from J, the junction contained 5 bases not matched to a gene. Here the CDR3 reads CASSDSGSSYNEQFF. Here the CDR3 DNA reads TGTGCCAGTTCTGATAGCGGGAGCTCCTACAATGAGCAGTTCTTC.